A selection of T cell receptor beta chains follows, all from one sample in a study of cytomegalovirus exposure and HLA in healthy donors. Produced via immunoSEQ multiplex PCR; TCRdb's table is partial and in-frame only. The sample lists 75,000 to 100,000 clones, about 83% seen once, with approximately 15% in the top ten. The sample consisted of PBMCs. Receptors were obtained from a man aged 55 to 70 in good health and CMV-seropositive. Both conserved end residues are part of each CDR3. Fields, in order: V gene, D gene, clone size, J gene, CDR3 protein, CDR3 DNA. A D gene is named only where the DNA matches it firmly. The size entry is marked missing in some rows and otherwise reads once, few, many or a size class.

V gene: TRBV7-9
D gene: NA
clone size: few
J gene: TRBJ2-1
CDR3 protein: CASSSQGYEQFF
CDR3 DNA: TGTGCCAGCAGCTCACAGGGATATGAGCAGTTCTTC

V gene: TRBV4-3
D gene: NA
clone size: NA
J gene: TRBJ1-1
CDR3 protein: CASSQDPSGLPRNTEAFF
CDR3 DNA: TGCGCCAGCAGCCAAGACCCTTCGGGACTTCCTAGGAACACTGAAGCTTTCTTT

V gene: TRBV5-6
D gene: TRBD1
clone size: NA
J gene: TRBJ2-7
CDR3 protein: CASSFGQGIDEQYF
CDR3 DNA: TGTGCCAGCAGCTTCGGACAGGGGATAGACGAGCAGTACTTC

V gene: TRBV27
D gene: TRBD1
clone size: NA
J gene: TRBJ1-6
CDR3 protein: CASSTPTGRFHNSPLHF
CDR3 DNA: TGTGCCAGCAGTACCCCGACAGGGAGGTTCCATAATTCACCCCTCCACTTT

V gene: TRBV27
D gene: NA
clone size: NA
J gene: TRBJ2-7
CDR3 protein: CASSLAGPSSYEQYF
CDR3 DNA: TGTGCCAGCAGTTTAGCGGGGCCCTCCTCCTACGAGCAGTACTTC

V gene: TRBV7-9
D gene: TRBD2
clone size: NA
J gene: TRBJ2-1
CDR3 protein: CASSPGSGGLNNEQFF
CDR3 DNA: TGTGCCAGCAGCCCGGGAAGCGGGGGCCTCAACAATGAGCAGTTCTTC

V gene: TRBV28
D gene: NA
clone size: NA
J gene: TRBJ1-2
CDR3 protein: CASTPLGREDYGYTF
CDR3 DNA: TGTGCCAGCACTCCGCTGGGCAGGGAGGACTATGGCTACACCTTC

V gene: TRBV29-1
D gene: NA
clone size: NA
J gene: TRBJ1-2
CDR3 protein: CSVDAPGGTRSNYGYTF
CDR3 DNA: TGCAGCGTTGACGCTCCCGGGGGGACTCGATCTAACTATGGCTACACCTTC

V gene: TRBV4-1
D gene: TRBD2
clone size: NA
J gene: TRBJ2-1
CDR3 protein: CASSQVGGRSYNEQFF
CDR3 DNA: TGCGCCAGCAGCCAAGTGGGAGGGAGGTCCTACAATGAGCAGTTCTTC

V gene: TRBV28
D gene: TRBD2
clone size: NA
J gene: TRBJ2-5
CDR3 protein: CASRVQGLGGFYQETQYF
CDR3 DNA: TGTGCCAGCAGAGTACAGGGACTAGGGGGGTTTTATCAAGAGACCCAGTACTTC

V gene: TRBV10-2
D gene: NA
clone size: NA
J gene: TRBJ2-3
CDR3 protein: CASSAPDITGRSTDTQYF
CDR3 DNA: TGCGCCAGCAGTGCCCCGGATATTACAGGGAGAAGCACAGATACGCAGTATTTT

V gene: TRBV6-1
D gene: TRBD2
clone size: NA
J gene: TRBJ2-1
CDR3 protein: CASSEGEGGLYNEQFF
CDR3 DNA: TGTGCCAGCAGTGAAGGGGAGGGTGGTCTCTACAATGAGCAGTTCTTC

V gene: TRBV21-1
D gene: NA
clone size: NA
J gene: TRBJ2-7
CDR3 protein: CASSPYHQQGWGRHRGYEQYF
CDR3 DNA: TGTGCCAGCAGCCCATATCACCAACAGGGTTGGGGGAGACATAGAGGCTACGAGCAGTACTTC

V gene: TRBV15
D gene: NA
clone size: once
J gene: TRBJ2-1
CDR3 protein: CATSRVQGGRNEQFF
CDR3 DNA: TGTGCCACCAGCCGCGTGCAGGGAGGCCGCAATGAGCAGTTCTTC

V gene: TRBV7-2
D gene: TRBD1
clone size: NA
J gene: TRBJ1-2
CDR3 protein: CASSLGQGPYGYTF
CDR3 DNA: TGTGCCAGCAGCTTAGGACAGGGCCCCTATGGCTACACCTTC

V gene: TRBV13
D gene: NA
clone size: NA
J gene: TRBJ2-4
CDR3 protein: CASSLFRGIQYF
CDR3 DNA: TGTGCCAGCAGCTTATTCCGAGGCATTCAGTACTTC

V gene: TRBV7-7
D gene: NA
clone size: NA
J gene: TRBJ2-5
CDR3 protein: CASSQTVQETQYF
CDR3 DNA: TGTGCTAGCAGCCAGACTGTACAAGAGACCCAGTACTTC

V gene: TRBV14
D gene: TRBD2
clone size: NA
J gene: TRBJ2-2
CDR3 protein: CASSQSGGLNTGELFF
CDR3 DNA: TGTGCCAGCAGTCAGAGCGGGGGCCTGAACACCGGGGAGCTGTTTTTT

V gene: TRBV7-9
D gene: NA
clone size: NA
J gene: TRBJ1-4
CDR3 protein: CASSLDAGEKLFF
CDR3 DNA: TGTGCCAGCAGCTTAGACGCCGGGGAAAAACTGTTTTTT

V gene: TRBV27
D gene: NA
clone size: few
J gene: TRBJ1-4
CDR3 protein: CASRSLGGKEKLFF
CDR3 DNA: TGTGCCAGCAGAAGCTTGGGGGGGAAAGAAAAACTGTTTTTT

V gene: TRBV5-4
D gene: NA
clone size: NA
J gene: TRBJ2-2
CDR3 protein: CASSPGFRTGELFF
CDR3 DNA: TGTGCCAGCAGTCCAGGGTTTCGAACCGGGGAGCTGTTTTTT

V gene: TRBV7-9
D gene: TRBD1
clone size: NA
J gene: TRBJ1-6
CDR3 protein: CASSLKSGGTPLHF
CDR3 DNA: TGTGCCAGCAGCTTAAAATCAGGGGGGACACCCCTCCACTTT

V gene: TRBV5-4
D gene: NA
clone size: NA
J gene: TRBJ2-7
CDR3 protein: CASSFLAGEGEQYF
CDR3 DNA: TGTGCCAGCAGCTTTCTTGCAGGGGAGGGGGAGCAGTACTTC

V gene: TRBV19
D gene: TRBD1
clone size: NA
J gene: TRBJ2-2
CDR3 protein: CASSKAGQGSGELFF
CDR3 DNA: TGTGCCAGTAGTAAAGCGGGACAGGGCTCCGGGGAGCTGTTTTTT

V gene: TRBV5-6
D gene: NA
clone size: NA
J gene: TRBJ2-7
CDR3 protein: CASSALASYEQYF
CDR3 DNA: TGTGCCAGCAGCGCCTTAGCTAGTTACGAGCAGTACTTC

V gene: TRBV7-2
D gene: TRBD2
clone size: once
J gene: TRBJ2-2
CDR3 protein: CASSLTQRGGPGELFF
CDR3 DNA: TGTGCCAGCAGCTTAACCCAGCGGGGGGGCCCCGGGGAGCTGTTTTTT

V gene: TRBV30
D gene: TRBD1
clone size: NA
J gene: TRBJ2-5
CDR3 protein: CAWSPWTGEETQYF
CDR3 DNA: TGTGCCTGGAGTCCCTGGACAGGGGAGGAGACCCAGTACTTC

V gene: TRBV29-1
D gene: NA
clone size: NA
J gene: TRBJ2-7
CDR3 protein: CSVAWQNSYEQYF
CDR3 DNA: TGCAGCGTTGCGTGGCAGAACTCCTACGAGCAGTACTTC

V gene: TRBV4-3
D gene: TRBD2
clone size: NA
J gene: TRBJ2-3
CDR3 protein: CASSQDFGLANKDTQYF
CDR3 DNA: TGCGCCAGCAGCCAAGACTTCGGACTAGCGAATAAAGATACGCAGTATTTT

V gene: TRBV14
D gene: TRBD1
clone size: NA
J gene: TRBJ1-4
CDR3 protein: CASRGTDNEKLFF
CDR3 DNA: TGTGCCAGCAGGGGGACAGATAATGAAAAACTGTTTTTT

V gene: TRBV18
D gene: TRBD1
clone size: NA
J gene: TRBJ1-1
CDR3 protein: CASSPLPGQGNTEAFF
CDR3 DNA: TGTGCCAGCTCACCGTTACCGGGACAGGGGAACACTGAAGCTTTCTTT

V gene: TRBV10-3
D gene: NA
clone size: NA
J gene: TRBJ2-5
CDR3 protein: CAISGQGPETQYF
CDR3 DNA: TGTGCCATCAGTGGCCAGGGTCCAGAGACCCAGTACTTC

V gene: TRBV7-9
D gene: NA
clone size: NA
J gene: TRBJ1-2
CDR3 protein: CASSPTSGGHYGYTF
CDR3 DNA: TGTGCCAGCAGCCCCACTAGCGGGGGTCACTATGGCTACACCTTC

V gene: TRBV19
D gene: TRBD2
clone size: NA
J gene: TRBJ2-3
CDR3 protein: CASSMLLAGAGDTQYF
CDR3 DNA: TGTGCCAGTAGTATGCTCCTAGCGGGGGCCGGAGATACGCAGTATTTT

V gene: TRBV11-2
D gene: TRBD2
clone size: NA
J gene: TRBJ2-1
CDR3 protein: CASSWRTSGSNEQFF
CDR3 DNA: TGTGCCAGCAGCTGGCGGACTAGCGGAAGTAATGAGCAGTTCTTC

V gene: TRBV19
D gene: TRBD2
clone size: few
J gene: TRBJ2-3
CDR3 protein: CASSMGRLAGRRLSTDTQYF
CDR3 DNA: TGTGCCAGTAGTATGGGTAGACTAGCGGGGAGGCGCTTAAGCACAGATACGCAGTATTTT

V gene: TRBV30
D gene: TRBD1
clone size: NA
J gene: TRBJ1-4
CDR3 protein: CAWSERTGSGEKLFF
CDR3 DNA: TGTGCCTGGAGCGAGAGGACAGGGTCAGGTGAAAAACTGTTTTTT

V gene: TRBV19
D gene: NA
clone size: NA
J gene: TRBJ1-2
CDR3 protein: CASSLAGVDGYTF
CDR3 DNA: TGTGCCAGTAGTCTAGCCGGGGTCGATGGCTACACCTTC

V gene: TRBV28
D gene: NA
clone size: NA
J gene: TRBJ2-3
CDR3 protein: CASSQTLTGTYTDTQYF
CDR3 DNA: TGTGCCAGCAGCCAAACCCTGACCGGGACATACACAGATACGCAGTATTTT

V gene: TRBV30
D gene: TRBD1
clone size: NA
J gene: TRBJ1-2
CDR3 protein: CAWSGTGTGYTF
CDR3 DNA: TGTGCCTGGAGTGGGACAGGGACTGGCTACACCTTC

V gene: TRBV5-4
D gene: NA
clone size: NA
J gene: TRBJ2-3
CDR3 protein: CASSPATRGFTDTQYF
CDR3 DNA: TGTGCCAGCAGCCCGGCCACACGGGGTTTCACAGATACGCAGTATTTT

V gene: TRBV7-2
D gene: TRBD2
clone size: NA
J gene: TRBJ2-3
CDR3 protein: CASSRAGAHTDTQYF
CDR3 DNA: TGTGCCAGCAGCCGAGCGGGGGCCCACACAGATACGCAGTATTTT